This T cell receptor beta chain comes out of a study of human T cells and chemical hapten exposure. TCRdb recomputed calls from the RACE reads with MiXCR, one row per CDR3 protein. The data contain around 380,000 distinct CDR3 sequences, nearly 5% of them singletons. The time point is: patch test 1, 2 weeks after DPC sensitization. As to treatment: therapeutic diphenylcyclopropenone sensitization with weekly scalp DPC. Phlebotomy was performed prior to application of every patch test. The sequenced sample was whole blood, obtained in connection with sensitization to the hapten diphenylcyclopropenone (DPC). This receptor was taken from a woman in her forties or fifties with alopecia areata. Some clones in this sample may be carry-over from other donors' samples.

The CDR3 DNA sequence: TGTGCCACCAGTGATTTCTCGCGGGACGCCCCCTACAATGAGCAGTTCTTC. It encodes CATSDFSRDAPYNEQFF. The V gene is TRBV24-1, the J gene TRBJ2-1; a possible D gene is TRBD2 (6 bases). This CDR3 comprises 17 residues. Per the germline V gene, CDR1 is KGHDR and CDR2 is SFDVKD. Between the trimmed V and J ends, which lost 1 base and 2 bases, there was a span of 14 bases.